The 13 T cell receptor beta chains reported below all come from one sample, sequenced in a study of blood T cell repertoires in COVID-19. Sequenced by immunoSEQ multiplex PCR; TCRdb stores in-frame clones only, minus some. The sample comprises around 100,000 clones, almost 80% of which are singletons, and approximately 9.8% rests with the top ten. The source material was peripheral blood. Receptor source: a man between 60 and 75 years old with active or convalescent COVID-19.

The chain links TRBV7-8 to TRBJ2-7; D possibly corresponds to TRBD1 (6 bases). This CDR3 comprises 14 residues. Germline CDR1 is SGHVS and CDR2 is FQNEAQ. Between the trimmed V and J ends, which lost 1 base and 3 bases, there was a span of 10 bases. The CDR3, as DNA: TGTGCCAGCAGCTTAGTTCAGGGGAGCTACGAGCAGTACGTC. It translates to CASSLVQGSYEQYV.

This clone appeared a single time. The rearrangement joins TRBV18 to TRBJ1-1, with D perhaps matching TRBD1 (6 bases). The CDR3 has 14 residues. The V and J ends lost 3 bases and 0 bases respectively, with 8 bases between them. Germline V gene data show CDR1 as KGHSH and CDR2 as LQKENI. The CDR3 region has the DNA TGTGCCAGCTCACCGGACAGAATGAACACTGAAGCTTTCTTT. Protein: CASSPDRMNTEAFF.

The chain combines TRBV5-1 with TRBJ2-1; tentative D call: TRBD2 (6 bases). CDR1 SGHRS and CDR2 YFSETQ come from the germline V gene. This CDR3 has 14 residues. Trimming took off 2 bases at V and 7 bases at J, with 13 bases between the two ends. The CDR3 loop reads CASSLQLAENEQFF. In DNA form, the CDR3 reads TGCGCCAGCAGCTTACAACTAGCTGAAAATGAGCAGTTCTTC.

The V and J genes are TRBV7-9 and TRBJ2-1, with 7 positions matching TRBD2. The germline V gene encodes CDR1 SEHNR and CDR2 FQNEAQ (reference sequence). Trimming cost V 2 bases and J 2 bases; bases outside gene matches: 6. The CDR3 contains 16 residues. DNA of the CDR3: TGTGCCAGCAGCTTACCGCGGGAGCGTCCCTACAATGAGCAGTTCTTC. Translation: CASSLPRERPYNEQFF.

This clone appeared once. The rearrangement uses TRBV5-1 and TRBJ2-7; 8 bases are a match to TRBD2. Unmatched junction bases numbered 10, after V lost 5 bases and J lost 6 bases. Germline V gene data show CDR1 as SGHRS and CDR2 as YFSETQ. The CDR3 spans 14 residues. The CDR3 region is CASRTGGTLGEQYV. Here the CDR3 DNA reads TGCGCCAGCAGGACGGGGGGGACTTTAGGCGAGCAGTACGTC.

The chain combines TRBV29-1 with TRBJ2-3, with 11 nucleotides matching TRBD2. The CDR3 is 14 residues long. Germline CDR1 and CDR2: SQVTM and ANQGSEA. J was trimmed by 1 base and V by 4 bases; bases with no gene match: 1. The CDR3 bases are TGCAGCGTTGGGGGACTAGCGGGCACAGATACGCAGTATTTT. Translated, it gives CSVGGLAGTDTQYF.

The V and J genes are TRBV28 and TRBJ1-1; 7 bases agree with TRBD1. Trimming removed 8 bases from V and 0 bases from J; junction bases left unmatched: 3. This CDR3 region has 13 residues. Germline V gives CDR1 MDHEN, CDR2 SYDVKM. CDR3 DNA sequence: TGTGCCAGCCTGACAGGGATGAACACTGAAGCTTTCTTT. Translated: CASLTGMNTEAFF.

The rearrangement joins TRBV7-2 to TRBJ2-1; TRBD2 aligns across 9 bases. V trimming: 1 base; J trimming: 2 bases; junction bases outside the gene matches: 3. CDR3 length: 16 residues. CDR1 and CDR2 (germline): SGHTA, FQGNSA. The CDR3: CASSLVAGGPYNEQFF. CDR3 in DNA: TGTGCCAGCAGCTTAGTGGCGGGAGGGCCCTACAATGAGCAGTTCTTC.

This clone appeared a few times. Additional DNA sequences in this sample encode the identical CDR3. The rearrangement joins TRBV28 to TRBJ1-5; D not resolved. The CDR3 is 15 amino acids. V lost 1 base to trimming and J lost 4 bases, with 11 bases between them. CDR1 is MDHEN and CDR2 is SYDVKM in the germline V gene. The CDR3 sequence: CASSLSWRNNQPQHF. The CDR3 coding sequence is TGTGCCAGCAGTTTATCATGGCGGAATAATCAGCCCCAGCATTTT. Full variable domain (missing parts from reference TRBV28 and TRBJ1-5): DVKVTQSSRYLVKRTGEKVFLECVQDMDHENMFWYRQDPGLGLRLIYFSYDVKMKEKGDIPEGYSVSREKKERFSLILESASTNQTSMYLCASSLSWRNNQPQHFGDGTRLSIL.

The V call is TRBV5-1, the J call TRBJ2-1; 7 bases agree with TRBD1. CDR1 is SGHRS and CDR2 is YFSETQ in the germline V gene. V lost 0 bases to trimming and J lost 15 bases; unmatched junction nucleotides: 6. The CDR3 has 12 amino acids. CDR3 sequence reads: CASSLEGAPRFF. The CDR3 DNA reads TGCGCCAGCAGCTTGGAGGGGGCTCCGCGGTTCTTC.

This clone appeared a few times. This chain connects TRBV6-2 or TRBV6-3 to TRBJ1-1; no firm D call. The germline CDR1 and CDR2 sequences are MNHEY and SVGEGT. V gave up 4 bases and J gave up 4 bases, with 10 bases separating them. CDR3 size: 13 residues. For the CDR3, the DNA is TGTGCCAGCAGTTCTCTTGACTCCACTGAAGCTTTCTTT. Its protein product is CASSSLDSTEAFF.

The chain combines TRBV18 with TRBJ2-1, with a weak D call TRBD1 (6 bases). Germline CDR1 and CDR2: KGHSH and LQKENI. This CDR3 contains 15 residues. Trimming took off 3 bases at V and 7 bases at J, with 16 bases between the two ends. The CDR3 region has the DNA TGTGCCAGCTCACCTCAGGGGACACAGAGGAATGAGCAGTTCTTC. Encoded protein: CASSPQGTQRNEQFF. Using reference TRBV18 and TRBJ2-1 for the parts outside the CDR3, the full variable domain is NAGVMQNPRHLVRRRGQEARLRCSPMKGHSHVYWYRQLPEEGLKFMVYLQKENIIDESGMPKERFSAEFPKEGPSILRIQQVVRGDSAAYFCASSPQGTQRNEQFFGPGTRLTVL.

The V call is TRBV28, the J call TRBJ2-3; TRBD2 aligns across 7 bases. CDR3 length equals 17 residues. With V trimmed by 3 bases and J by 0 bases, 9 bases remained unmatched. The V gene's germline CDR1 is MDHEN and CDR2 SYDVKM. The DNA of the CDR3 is TGTGCCAGCAGTTTGGTGCGGCGGGAGCCTAGCACAGATACGCAGTATTTT. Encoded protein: CASSLVRREPSTDTQYF.